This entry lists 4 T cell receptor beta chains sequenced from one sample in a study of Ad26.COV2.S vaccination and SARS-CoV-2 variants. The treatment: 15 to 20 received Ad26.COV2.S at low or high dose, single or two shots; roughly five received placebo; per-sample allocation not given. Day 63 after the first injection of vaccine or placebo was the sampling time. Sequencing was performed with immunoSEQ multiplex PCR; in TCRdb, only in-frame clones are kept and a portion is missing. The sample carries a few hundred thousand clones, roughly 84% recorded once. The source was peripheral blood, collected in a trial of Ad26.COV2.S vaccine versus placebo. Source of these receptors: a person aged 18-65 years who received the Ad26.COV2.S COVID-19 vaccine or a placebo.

The CDR3 sequence is CASSGREGTEAFF. The CDR3 DNA sequence: TGTGCCAGCTCAGGCAGGGAGGGCACTGAAGCTTTCTTT. The V call is TRBV18, the J call TRBJ1-1; TRBD1 is a possible D gene (5 bases). Germline CDR1 is KGHSH and CDR2 is LQKENI. Trimming cost V 5 bases and J 4 bases, with 11 bases left between them. The CDR3 is made up of 13 amino acids.

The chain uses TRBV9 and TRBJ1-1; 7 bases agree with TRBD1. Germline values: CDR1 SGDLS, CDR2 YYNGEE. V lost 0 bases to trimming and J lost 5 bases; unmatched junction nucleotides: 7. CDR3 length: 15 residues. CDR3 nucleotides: TGTGCCAGCAGCGTAGCGCAGGGGGGAAGGACTGAAGCTTTCTTT. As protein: CASSVAQGGRTEAFF.

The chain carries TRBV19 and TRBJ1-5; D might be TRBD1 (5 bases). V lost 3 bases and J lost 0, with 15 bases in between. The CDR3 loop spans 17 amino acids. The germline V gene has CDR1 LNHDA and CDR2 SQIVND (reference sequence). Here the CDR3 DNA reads TGTGCCAGTAGTATGAATTCAGGGATGAATAGCAATCAGCCCCAGCATTTT. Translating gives CASSMNSGMNSNQPQHF.

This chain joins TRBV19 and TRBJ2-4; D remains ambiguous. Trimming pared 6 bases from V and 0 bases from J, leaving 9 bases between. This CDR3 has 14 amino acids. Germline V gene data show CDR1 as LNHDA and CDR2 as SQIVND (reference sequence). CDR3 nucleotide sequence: TGTGCCAGTAGCCCATGGCTAGCCAAAAACATTCAGTACTTC. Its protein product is CASSPWLAKNIQYF.